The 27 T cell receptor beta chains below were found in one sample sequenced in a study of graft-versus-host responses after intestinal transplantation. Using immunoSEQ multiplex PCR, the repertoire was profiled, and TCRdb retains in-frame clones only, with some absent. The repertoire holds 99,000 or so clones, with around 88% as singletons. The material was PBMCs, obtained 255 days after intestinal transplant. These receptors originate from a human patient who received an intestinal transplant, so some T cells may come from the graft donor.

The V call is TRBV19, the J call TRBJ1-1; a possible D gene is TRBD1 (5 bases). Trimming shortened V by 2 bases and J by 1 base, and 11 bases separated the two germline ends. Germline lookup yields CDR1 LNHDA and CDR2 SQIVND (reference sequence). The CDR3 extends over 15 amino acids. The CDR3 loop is CASSIRDLGNTEAFF. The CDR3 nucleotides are TGTGCCAGTAGTATAAGGGACCTAGGGAACACTGAAGCTTTCTTT.

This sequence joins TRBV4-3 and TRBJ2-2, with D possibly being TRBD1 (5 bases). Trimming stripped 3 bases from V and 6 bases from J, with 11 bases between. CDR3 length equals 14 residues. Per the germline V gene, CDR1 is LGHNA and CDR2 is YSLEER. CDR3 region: CASSHNPRAGELFF. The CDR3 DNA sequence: TGCGCCAGCAGCCATAATCCCAGGGCCGGGGAGCTGTTTTTT.

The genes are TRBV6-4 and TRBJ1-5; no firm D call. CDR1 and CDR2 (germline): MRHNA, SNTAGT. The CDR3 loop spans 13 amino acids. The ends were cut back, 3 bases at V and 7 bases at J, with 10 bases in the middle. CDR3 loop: CASSEGNGQPQHF. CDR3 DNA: TGTGCCAGCAGTGAAGGGAATGGGCAGCCCCAGCATTTT.

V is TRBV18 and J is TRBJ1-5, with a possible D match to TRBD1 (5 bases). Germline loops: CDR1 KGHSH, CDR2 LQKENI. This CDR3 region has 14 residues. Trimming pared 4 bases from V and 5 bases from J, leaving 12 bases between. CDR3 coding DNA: TGTGCCAGCTCACTAAACCGGGACTATCAGCCCCAGCATTTT. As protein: CASSLNRDYQPQHF.

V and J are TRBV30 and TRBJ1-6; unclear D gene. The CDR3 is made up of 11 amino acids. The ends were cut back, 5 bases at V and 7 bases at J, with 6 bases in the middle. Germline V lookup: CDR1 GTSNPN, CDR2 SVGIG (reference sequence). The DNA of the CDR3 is TGTGCCTGGGTTAAGAATTCACCCCTCCACTTT. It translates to CAWVKNSPLHF.

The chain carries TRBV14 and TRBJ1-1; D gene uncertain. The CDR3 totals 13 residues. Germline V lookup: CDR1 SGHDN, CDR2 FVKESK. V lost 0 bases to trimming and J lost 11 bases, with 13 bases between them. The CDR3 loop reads CASSQDKLSEAFF. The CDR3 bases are TGTGCCAGCAGCCAAGATAAGCTCTCGGAGGCTTTCTTT.

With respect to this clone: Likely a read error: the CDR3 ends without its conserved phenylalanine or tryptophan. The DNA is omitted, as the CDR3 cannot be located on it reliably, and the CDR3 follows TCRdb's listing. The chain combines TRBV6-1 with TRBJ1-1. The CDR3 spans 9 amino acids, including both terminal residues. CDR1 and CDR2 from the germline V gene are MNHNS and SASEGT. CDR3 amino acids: CASSEGIPS.

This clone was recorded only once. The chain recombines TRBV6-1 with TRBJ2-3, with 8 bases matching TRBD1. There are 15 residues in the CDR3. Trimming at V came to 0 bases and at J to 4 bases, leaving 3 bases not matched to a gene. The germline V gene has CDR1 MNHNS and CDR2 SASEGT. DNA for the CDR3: TGTGCCAGCAGTGAAGCGGAGACAGGGGCAGATACGCAGTATTTT. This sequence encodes CASSEAETGADTQYF.

CDR3 region: CASSYGTRKANEQFF. The CDR3, as DNA: TGTGCCAGCAGTTACGGTACCAGAAAGGCCAATGAGCAGTTCTTC. The chain couples TRBV6-6 to TRBJ2-1; no clear D. Germline CDR1 reads MNHNY; CDR2 reads SVGAGI (reference sequence). This CDR3 spans 15 amino acids. V lost 2 bases and J 6 bases, leaving 14 bases between the germline ends.

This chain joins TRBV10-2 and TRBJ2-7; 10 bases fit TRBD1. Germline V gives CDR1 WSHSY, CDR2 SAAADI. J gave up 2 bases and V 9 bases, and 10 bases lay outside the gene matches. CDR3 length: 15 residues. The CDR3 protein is CAREPGQGNPYEQYF. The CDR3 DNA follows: TGCGCCAGAGAACCGGGACAGGGGAACCCCTACGAGCAGTACTTC.

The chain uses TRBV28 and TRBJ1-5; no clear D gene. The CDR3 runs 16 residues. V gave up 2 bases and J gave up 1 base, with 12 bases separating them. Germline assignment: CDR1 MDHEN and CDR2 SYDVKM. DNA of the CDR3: TGTGCCAGCAGTTTAGGCGGTCCCGGAAGCAATCAGCCCCAGCATTTT. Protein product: CASSLGGPGSNQPQHF.

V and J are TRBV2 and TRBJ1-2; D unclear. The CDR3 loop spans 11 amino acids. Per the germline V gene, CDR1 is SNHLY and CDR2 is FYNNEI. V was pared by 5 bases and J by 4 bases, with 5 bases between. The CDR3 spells CASSLGYGYTF. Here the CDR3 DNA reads TGTGCCAGCAGTCTCGGCTATGGCTACACCTTC.

CDR3 coding DNA: TGTGCCAGCAGTCCGGACGGGCTTGTCATTGAGCAGTTCTTC. Residues: CASSPDGLVIEQFF. The chain couples TRBV6-5 to TRBJ2-1, with D hard to call. Germline V gives CDR1 MNHEY, CDR2 SVGAGI. CDR3 length: 14 residues. The V end was cut by 5 bases, the J end by 9 bases, with 17 bases between.

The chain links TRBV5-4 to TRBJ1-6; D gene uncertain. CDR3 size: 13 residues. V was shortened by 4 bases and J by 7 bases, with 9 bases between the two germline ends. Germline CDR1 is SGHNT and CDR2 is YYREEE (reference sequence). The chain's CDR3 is CASSRTSNSPLHF. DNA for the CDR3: TGTGCCAGCAGCCGGACTTCGAATTCACCCCTCCACTTT.

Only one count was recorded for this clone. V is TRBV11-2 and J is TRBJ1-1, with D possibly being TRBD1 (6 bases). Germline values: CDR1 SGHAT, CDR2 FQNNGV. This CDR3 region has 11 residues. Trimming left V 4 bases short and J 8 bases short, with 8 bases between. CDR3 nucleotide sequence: TGTGCCAGCAGCTACGGACAGGAAGCTTTCTTT. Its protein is CASSYGQEAFF.

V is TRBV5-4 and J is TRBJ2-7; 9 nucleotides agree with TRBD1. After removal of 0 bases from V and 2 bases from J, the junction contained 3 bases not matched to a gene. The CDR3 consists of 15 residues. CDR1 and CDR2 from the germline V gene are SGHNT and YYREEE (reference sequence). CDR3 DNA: TGTGCCAGCAGCTTGGGACAGGGGGACACCTACGAGCAGTACTTC. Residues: CASSLGQGDTYEQYF.

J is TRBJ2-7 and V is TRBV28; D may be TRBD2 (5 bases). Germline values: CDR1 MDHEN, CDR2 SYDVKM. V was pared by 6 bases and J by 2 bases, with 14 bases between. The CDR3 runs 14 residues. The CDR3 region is CASSPDLNAYEQYF. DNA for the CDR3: TGTGCCAGCAGCCCGGACTTAAACGCCTACGAGCAGTACTTC.

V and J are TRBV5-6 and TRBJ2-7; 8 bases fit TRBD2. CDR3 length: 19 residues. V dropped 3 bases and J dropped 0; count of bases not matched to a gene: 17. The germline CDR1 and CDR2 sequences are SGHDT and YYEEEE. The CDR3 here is CASSSSKVVGGAASYEQYF. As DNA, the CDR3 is TGTGCCAGCAGCTCCTCAAAGGTCGTCGGGGGGGCGGCCTCCTACGAGCAGTACTTC.

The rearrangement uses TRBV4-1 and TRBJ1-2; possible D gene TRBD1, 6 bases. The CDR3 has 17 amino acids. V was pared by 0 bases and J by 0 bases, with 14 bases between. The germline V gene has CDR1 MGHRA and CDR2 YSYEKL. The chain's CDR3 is CASSQEGDILANYGYTF. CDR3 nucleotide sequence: TGCGCCAGCAGCCAAGAAGGGGACATCTTAGCTAACTATGGCTACACCTTC.

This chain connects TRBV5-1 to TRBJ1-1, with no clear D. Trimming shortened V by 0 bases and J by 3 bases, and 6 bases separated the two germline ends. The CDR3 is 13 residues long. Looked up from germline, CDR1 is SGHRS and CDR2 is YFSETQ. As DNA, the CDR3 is TGCGCCAGCAGCTTGGGGAAGTACACTGAAGCTTTCTTT. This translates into CASSLGKYTEAFF. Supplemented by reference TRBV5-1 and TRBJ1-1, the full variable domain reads KAGVTQTPRYLIKTRGQQVTLSCSPISGHRSVSWYQQTPGQGLQFLFEYFSETQRNKGNFPGRFSGRQFSNSRSEMNVSTLELGDSALYLCASSLGKYTEAFFGQGTRLTVV.

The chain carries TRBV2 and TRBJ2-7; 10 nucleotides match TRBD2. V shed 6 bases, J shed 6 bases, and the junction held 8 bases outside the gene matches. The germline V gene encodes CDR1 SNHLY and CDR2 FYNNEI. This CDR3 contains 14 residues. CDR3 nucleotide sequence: TGTGCCAGCAGGACACTAGCGGGAAAGATCGAGCAGTACTTC. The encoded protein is CASRTLAGKIEQYF.

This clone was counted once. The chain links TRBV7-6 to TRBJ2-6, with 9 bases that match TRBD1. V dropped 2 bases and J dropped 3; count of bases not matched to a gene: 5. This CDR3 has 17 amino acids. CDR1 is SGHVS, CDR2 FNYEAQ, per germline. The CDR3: CASSLRNRGHGANVLTF. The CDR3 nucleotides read TGTGCCAGCAGCTTAAGGAACAGGGGGCATGGGGCCAACGTCCTGACTTTC.

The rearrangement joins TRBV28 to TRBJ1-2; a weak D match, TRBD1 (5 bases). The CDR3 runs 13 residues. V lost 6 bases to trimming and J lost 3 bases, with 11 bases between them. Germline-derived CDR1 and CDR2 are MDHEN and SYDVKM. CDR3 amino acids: CASSPTGYYGYTF. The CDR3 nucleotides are TGTGCCAGCAGCCCTACAGGTTACTATGGCTACACCTTC.

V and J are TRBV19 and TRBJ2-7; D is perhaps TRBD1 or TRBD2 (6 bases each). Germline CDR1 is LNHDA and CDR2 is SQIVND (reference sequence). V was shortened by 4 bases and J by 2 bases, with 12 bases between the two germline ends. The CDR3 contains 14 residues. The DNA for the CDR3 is TGTGCCAGTAGTAGTGACGGGGGCGCCTACGAGCAGTACTTC. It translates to CASSSDGGAYEQYF.

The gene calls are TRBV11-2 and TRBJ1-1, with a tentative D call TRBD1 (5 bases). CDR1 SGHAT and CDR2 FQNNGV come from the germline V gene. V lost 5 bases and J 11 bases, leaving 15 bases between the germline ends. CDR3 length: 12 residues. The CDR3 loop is CASSPRTGRAFF. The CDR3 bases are TGTGCCAGCAGCCCGAGGACGGGGCGGGCTTTCTTT.

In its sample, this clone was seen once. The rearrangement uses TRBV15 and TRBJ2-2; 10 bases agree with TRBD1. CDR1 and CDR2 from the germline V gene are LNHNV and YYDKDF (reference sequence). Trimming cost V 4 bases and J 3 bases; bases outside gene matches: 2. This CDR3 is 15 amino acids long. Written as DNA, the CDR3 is TGTGCCACCAGCACGGGACAGGGGTACACCGGGGAGCTGTTTTTT. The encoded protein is CATSTGQGYTGELFF. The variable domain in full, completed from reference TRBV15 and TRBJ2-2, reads DAMVIQNPRYQVTQFGKPVTLSCSQTLNHNVMYWYQQKSSQAPKLLFHYYDKDFNNEADTPDNFQSRRPNTSFCFLDIRSPGLGDTAMYLCATSTGQGYTGELFFGEGSRLTVL.

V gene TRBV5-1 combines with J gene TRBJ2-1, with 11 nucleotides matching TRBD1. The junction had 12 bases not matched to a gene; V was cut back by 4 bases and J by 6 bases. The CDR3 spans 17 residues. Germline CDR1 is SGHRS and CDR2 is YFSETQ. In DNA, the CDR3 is TGCGCCAGCAGCCTTTCCTCCGGGACAGGGGGAGGCAATGAGCAGTTCTTC. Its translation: CASSLSSGTGGGNEQFF. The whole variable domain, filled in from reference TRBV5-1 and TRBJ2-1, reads KAGVTQTPRYLIKTRGQQVTLSCSPISGHRSVSWYQQTPGQGLQFLFEYFSETQRNKGNFPGRFSGRQFSNSRSEMNVSTLELGDSALYLCASSLSSGTGGGNEQFFGPGTRLTVL.